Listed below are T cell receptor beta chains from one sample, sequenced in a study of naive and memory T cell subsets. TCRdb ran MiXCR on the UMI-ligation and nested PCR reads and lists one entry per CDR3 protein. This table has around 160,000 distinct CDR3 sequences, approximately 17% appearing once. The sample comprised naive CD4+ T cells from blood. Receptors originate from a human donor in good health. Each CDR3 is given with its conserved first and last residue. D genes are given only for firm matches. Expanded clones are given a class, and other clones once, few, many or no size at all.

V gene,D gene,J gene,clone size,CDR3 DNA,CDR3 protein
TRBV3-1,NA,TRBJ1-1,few,TGTGCCAGCAGCCGCCGGGGGTTGAACACTGAAGCTTTCTTT,CASSRRGLNTEAFF
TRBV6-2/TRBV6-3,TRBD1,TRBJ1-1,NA,TGTGCCAGCAGTTACTTTGGGACAGACGAAGCTTTCTTT,CASSYFGTDEAFF
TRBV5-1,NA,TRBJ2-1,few,TGCGCCAGCAGGTTTGACCTTGGGGTCAATTCACGCAATGAGCAGTTCTTC,CASRFDLGVNSRNEQFF
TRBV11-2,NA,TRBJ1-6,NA,TGTGCCAGCAGCCACCGCCGGGCTAATTCACCCCTCCACTTT,CASSHRRANSPLHF
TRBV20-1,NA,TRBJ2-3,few,TGCAGTGCTAGTAGGCTAGCGACAACAGATACGCAGTATTTT,CSASRLATTDTQYF
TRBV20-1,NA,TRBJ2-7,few,TGCAGTGCTACCCTGGATAGGGGTCAGTACGAGCAGTACTTC,CSATLDRGQYEQYF
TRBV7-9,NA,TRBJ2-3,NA,TGTGCCAGCAGCATTCAGCGGAGTATGAGCACAGATACGCAGTATTTT,CASSIQRSMSTDTQYF
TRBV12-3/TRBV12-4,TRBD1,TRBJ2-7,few,TGTGCCAGCAGTTTAAGACAGGGGGGCCTCGAGCAGTACTTC,CASSLRQGGLEQYF
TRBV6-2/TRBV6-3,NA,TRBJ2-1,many,TGTGCCAGCAGTTACCCCCCGAGGACACGCTCGAAAGATGAGCAGTTCTTC,CASSYPPRTRSKDEQFF
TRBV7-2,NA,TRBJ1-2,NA,TGTGCCAGCAGCTTAGCGGGGGTAAACTATGGCTACACCTTC,CASSLAGVNYGYTF